What follows are 20 T cell receptor beta chains derived from one specimen sequenced in a study of post-analysis software for immune sequencing data. TCR beta cDNA libraries included unique molecular identifiers. MiXCR was run by TCRdb on the PCR reads, yielding one entry per CDR3 protein. The table shows roughly 600,000 distinct CDR3 sequences, with roughly 40% occurring only once. Antigens for these TCRs are unknown. Study observations and caveats: Controls showed lower frequencies than patients for four to six TRBV segments, and TRBV5-6, TRBV5-1 and TRBV20-1 were among these.

Material: blood. These receptors were taken from a girl between 5 and 17 years old with multiple sclerosis.

V is TRBV5-1 and J is TRBJ1-2; possible D gene TRBD1, 5 bases. The CDR3 is made up of 13 amino acids. Germline-derived CDR1 and CDR2 are SGHRS and YFSETQ. Trimming left V 2 bases short and J 8 bases short, with 13 bases between. The CDR3 sequence is CASSFQGAQGYTF. As DNA, the CDR3 is TGCGCCAGCAGCTTTCAAGGGGCGCAAGGCTACACCTTC.

This clonotype has a handful of counts. The chain recombines TRBV7-9 with TRBJ2-5; 10 nucleotides agree with TRBD1. V lost 5 bases, J lost 4 bases, and 7 bases stayed unmatched. Germline CDR1 SEHNR, CDR2 FQNEAQ (reference sequence). The CDR3 extends over 15 amino acids. CDR3 nucleotide sequence: TGTGCCAGCAGCCCAAGGACAGGGGGTTCAGAGACCCAGTACTTC. It specifies CASSPRTGGSETQYF.

The chain's CDR3 is CAIRKGQKETQYF. CDR3 nucleotides: TGTGCCATCAGAAAGGGACAGAAAGAGACCCAGTACTTC. The rearrangement links TRBV10-3 to TRBJ2-5; 7 nucleotides align to TRBD1. There are 13 residues in the CDR3. Germline lookup yields CDR1 ENHRY and CDR2 SYGVKD. V was pared by 6 bases and J by 3 bases, with 4 bases of the junction left unmatched.

V gene TRBV3-1 combines with J gene TRBJ2-1; the match to TRBD2 covers 11 bases. The V gene's germline CDR1 is LGHDT and CDR2 YNNKEL (reference sequence). CDR3 length: 17 amino acids. V was clipped by 4 bases and J by 4 bases; unmatched bases: 9. The CDR3 DNA is TGTGCCAGCAGCCCGATCGGGGGGACTAGCGGTTACAATGAGCAGTTCTTC. Its protein is CASSPIGGTSGYNEQFF.

J is TRBJ2-5 and V is TRBV6-5; a weak D match, TRBD2 (5 bases). The J call could be wrong; TRBJ2-7 is a better fit for the DNA end. This CDR3 spans 13 amino acids. The germline V gene has CDR1 MNHEY and CDR2 SVGAGI. CDR3: CASSGETSREQYF. CDR3 DNA: TGTGCCAGCAGTGGGGAAACTAGTCGCGAGCAGTACTTC.

The chain is built from TRBV7-6 and TRBJ2-7, with no clear D. The V end lost 1 base, the J end lost 1 base, and 8 bases lay between the germline ends. The CDR3 extends over 14 amino acids. Germline CDR1 reads SGHVS; CDR2 reads FNYEAQ. CDR3 coding DNA: TGTGCCAGCAGCTTAGATGTAGAATCCTACGAGCAGTACTTC. As protein: CASSLDVESYEQYF.

This clonotype was recorded a few times. The chain carries TRBV3-1 and TRBJ2-1, with 8 bases fitting TRBD2. The DNA end is more similar to TRBJ2-7, so the J call may be wrong. Germline V gene lookup returns CDR1 LGHDT and CDR2 YNNKEL (reference sequence). This CDR3 spans 14 amino acids. CDR3: CASSQAWGTSEQYF. The CDR3 nucleotides read TGTGCCAGCAGCCAAGCCTGGGGGACTAGTGAGCAGTACTTC.

This chain uses TRBV7-9 with TRBJ2-1, with D possibly being TRBD2 (6 bases). This CDR3 is 14 amino acids long. Germline CDR1 is SEHNR and CDR2 is FQNEAQ (reference sequence). With 8 bases removed from V and 2 bases from J, the gap between germline ends came to 13 bases. The DNA for the CDR3 is TGTGCCAGCGTGTCCGGGAGAGCCTACAATGAGCAGTTCTTC. This sequence encodes CASVSGRAYNEQFF.

This chain's CDR3 is CASSDGAGDTDTQYF. The DNA of the CDR3 is TGTGCCAGCAGCGACGGGGCTGGAGACACAGATACGCAGTATTTT. This rearrangement joins TRBV6-4 to TRBJ2-3; possibly TRBD1 or TRBD2 for D (5 bases each). This CDR3 contains 15 residues. Germline loops: CDR1 MRHNA, CDR2 SNTAGT. V lost 6 bases and J 2 bases, leaving 15 bases between the germline ends.

This clonotype was picked up a small number of times. The chain is built from TRBV10-2 and TRBJ2-5; 11 bases fit TRBD1. With the DNA end fitting TRBJ2-7 better, the J assignment may be wrong. From germline, CDR1 is WSHSY and CDR2 SAAADI. The CDR3 sequence is 14 residues long. The CDR3: CASRVGQGAIEQYF. CDR3 DNA: TGCGCCAGCAGAGTAGGACAGGGGGCAATCGAGCAGTACTTC.

V gene TRBV20-1 combines with J gene TRBJ2-1; D gene unclear. Germline values: CDR1 DFQATT, CDR2 SNEGSKA (reference sequence). V shed 6 bases and J shed 5 bases, with 8 bases lying between them. CDR3 length: 11 amino acids. CDR3: CSALSNNEQFF. The CDR3 DNA follows: TGCAGTGCCCTCAGTAACAATGAGCAGTTCTTC.

This clonotype came up a few times. This chain connects TRBV2 to TRBJ2-1, with D unclear. Germline CDR1 and CDR2: SNHLY and FYNNEI. Deletions cut 3 bases from V and 4 bases from J, with 4 bases between. The CDR3 covers 12 residues. The CDR3, as DNA: TGTGCCAGCAGTGAGCAGTACAATGAGCAGTTCTTC. Translating it yields CASSEQYNEQFF.

This chain's CDR3 is CAWSDQTIYNEQFF. The DNA for the CDR3 is TGTGCCTGGAGTGACCAGACGATATACAATGAGCAGTTCTTC. The V call is TRBV30, the J call TRBJ2-1; the D is unclear. This CDR3 region has 14 residues. V shed 1 base and J shed 4 bases, with 11 bases lying between them. In germline, CDR1 is GTSNPN, CDR2 SVGIG (reference sequence). Combining the CDR3 with reference TRBV30 and TRBJ2-1 gives the whole variable domain SQTIHQWPATLVQPVGSPLSLECTVEGTSNPNLYWYRQAAGRGLQLLFYSVGIGQISSEVPQNLSASRPQDRQFILSSKKLLLSDSGFYLCAWSDQTIYNEQFFGPGTRLTVL.

This clonotype was seen a handful of times. J is TRBJ1-2 and V is TRBV12-3 or TRBV12-4, with TRBD1 matching over 9 bases. The CDR3 has 15 amino acids. Unmatched junction bases numbered 9, after V lost 6 bases and J lost 4 bases. The CDR3 is CASRPQGAGSYGYTF. For the CDR3, the DNA is TGTGCCAGCAGACCACAGGGGGCCGGGAGCTATGGCTACACCTTC.

The rearrangement uses TRBV6-4 and TRBJ2-1; TRBD2 matches at 9 bases. This CDR3 has 14 amino acids. The trim removed 8 bases at V and 10 bases at J, leaving 12 bases unmatched. Germline CDR1 and CDR2: MRHNA and SNTAGT. The DNA of the CDR3 is TGTGCCAGCGGCCCGACTAGCGGAGGGGTGGAGCAGTTCTTC. Translated, it gives CASGPTSGGVEQFF.

The chain carries TRBV5-1 and TRBJ2-7; D may match TRBD1 or TRBD2 (7 bases each). This CDR3 spans 13 amino acids. The V gene's germline CDR1 is SGHRS and CDR2 YFSETQ. The ends were cut back, 5 bases at V and 5 bases at J, with 14 bases in the middle. CDR3 in DNA: TGCGCCAGCAGGGAGCAGGGGGGGAACGAGCAGTACTTC. It codes for CASREQGGNEQYF.

There are a few counts of this clonotype. The gene calls are TRBV7-9 and TRBJ2-5; a possible D gene is TRBD2 (5 bases). The V and J ends lost 8 bases and 7 bases respectively, with 17 bases between them. The CDR3 runs 13 residues. In germline, CDR1 is SEHNR, CDR2 FQNEAQ (reference sequence). For the CDR3, the DNA is TGTGCCAGCGCCTTGGTGGCAGAGGGGACCCAGTACTTC. It specifies CASALVAEGTQYF.

The V gene is TRBV30, the J gene TRBJ1-5; 9 bases are shared with TRBD1. The CDR3 length is 15 residues. The J segment lost 3 bases and the V segment lost 2 bases, leaving 5 bases of the junction unmatched. Germline V gives CDR1 GTSNPN, CDR2 SVGIG (reference sequence). The CDR3 reads CAWSKDRGFNQPQHF. Here the CDR3 DNA reads TGTGCCTGGAGTAAGGACAGGGGCTTCAATCAGCCCCAGCATTTT.

The V call is TRBV12-3 or TRBV12-4, the J call TRBJ2-5; the D is unclear. This CDR3 is built from 12 residues. Between the trimmed V and J ends, which lost 7 bases and 4 bases, there was a span of 10 bases. The CDR3: CASTWGRETQYF. The CDR3 bases are TGTGCCAGCACCTGGGGTAGAGAGACCCAGTACTTC.

V gene TRBV2 combines with J gene TRBJ2-1, with 9 bases identical to TRBD2. Trimming at V came to 4 bases and at J to 2 bases, leaving 3 bases not matched to a gene. Germline V gene data show CDR1 as SNHLY and CDR2 as FYNNEI. This CDR3 spans 15 amino acids. CDR3 sequence reads: CASSGLAVTYNEQFF. The CDR3 DNA is TGTGCCAGCAGTGGACTAGCGGTGACCTACAATGAGCAGTTCTTC. Complete variable domain (other parts from reference TRBV2 and TRBJ2-1): EPEVTQTPSHQVTQMGQEVILRCVPISNHLYFYWYRQILGQKVEFLVSFYNNEISEKSEIFDDQFSVERPDGSNFTLKIRSTKLEDSAMYFCASSGLAVTYNEQFFGPGTRLTVL.